This is a list of T cell receptor beta chains from one sample in a study of blood T cell repertoires in COVID-19. Produced via immunoSEQ multiplex PCR; TCRdb's table is partial and in-frame only. The table shows 250,000 to 350,000 clones, with roughly 87% occurring only once. The material sequenced was PBMCs or T cells enriched from blood (not recorded which). These receptor sequences come from a young woman who had recovered from COVID-19. Both conserved end residues are part of each CDR3. Each record gives: J gene, clone size, D gene, V gene, CDR3 protein, CDR3 DNA. D genes are given only for firm matches. Rows may omit the clone size; those that give it use once, few, many or a size class.

TRBJ1-4,-,-,TRBV2,CASKGGAYEKLFF,TGTGCCAGCAAGGGGGGGGCGTATGAAAAACTGTTTTTT
TRBJ1-5,once,TRBD1,TRBV5-1,CASSPGDRENNQPQHF,TGCGCCAGCAGCCCTGGGGACAGGGAGAACAATCAGCCCCAGCATTTT
TRBJ2-1,-,-,TRBV3-1/TRBV3-2,CASSQGRGSWNEQFF,TGTGCCAGCAGCCAAGGTAGGGGCTCGTGGAATGAGCAGTTCTTC
TRBJ2-7,few,TRBD2,TRBV5-1,CASSPGTSGRNSYEQYF,TGCGCCAGCAGCCCCGGGACTAGCGGGCGAAACTCCTACGAGCAGTACTTC
TRBJ2-3,few,TRBD2,TRBV7-2,CASRRGSGTDTQYF,TGTGCCAGTCGGCGGGGGTCGGGCACAGATACGCAGTATTTT
TRBJ2-1,-,-,TRBV24-1,CATSGNRAGDQFF,TGTGCCACCAGTGGTAACAGGGCAGGGGACCAGTTCTTC
TRBJ2-5,-,TRBD2,TRBV3-1/TRBV3-2,CASRSGLAGGAETQYF,TGTGCCAGCAGATCCGGACTAGCGGGGGGTGCGGAGACCCAGTACTTC
TRBJ1-2,-,TRBD1,TRBV15,CATSSPGGAGYGYTF,TGTGCCACCAGCAGTCCAGGGGGCGCGGGATATGGCTACACCTTC
TRBJ1-5,-,-,TRBV9,CASSEQGFSNQPQHF,TGTGCCAGCAGCGAGCAGGGATTTAGCAATCAGCCCCAGCATTTT
TRBJ1-5,-,-,TRBV27,CASSPSGGLGNQPQHF,TGTGCTAGCAGTCCCTCGGGGGGGCTAGGCAATCAGCCCCAGCATTTT
TRBJ1-2,-,-,TRBV10-3,CAITTGEGYGYTF,TGTGCCATCACCACTGGGGAGGGGTATGGCTACACCTTC
TRBJ1-2,-,-,TRBV12-3/TRBV12-4,CASRVLQEGGYTF,TGTGCCAGCAGGGTGCTCCAGGAGGGAGGCTACACCTTC
TRBJ1-1,-,TRBD1,TRBV7-8,CASSTPGQGARTEAFF,TGTGCCAGCAGCACACCGGGACAGGGGGCCCGCACTGAAGCTTTCTTT
TRBJ2-1,once,TRBD1,TRBV7-9,CASSQRDRGINEQFF,TGTGCCAGCAGCCAACGGGACAGGGGAATAAATGAGCAGTTCTTC
TRBJ1-2,-,-,TRBV7-9,CASSLVPAQDESGYTF,TGTGCCAGCAGCTTAGTTCCTGCACAAGATGAATCTGGCTACACCTTC
TRBJ2-7,-,TRBD2,TRBV9,CASSPGTSGLYEQYF,TGTGCCAGCAGCCCAGGGACTAGCGGACTCTACGAGCAGTACTTC
TRBJ2-2,-,TRBD2,TRBV9,CASSGPGLAGINTGELFF,TGTGCCAGCAGCGGACCGGGACTAGCGGGGATTAACACCGGGGAGCTGTTTTTT
TRBJ1-1,-,-,TRBV19,CATQEGEGTEAFF,TGTGCCACCCAAGAGGGAGAGGGTACTGAAGCTTTCTTT
TRBJ1-2,-,TRBD1,TRBV2,CASRDPGGVYGYTF,TGTGCCAGCAGAGACCCAGGGGGCGTTTATGGCTACACCTTC
TRBJ1-2,-,-,TRBV6-2/TRBV6-3,CASSPSAGLYGYTF,TGTGCCAGCAGCCCCTCGGCAGGGCTCTATGGCTACACCTTC
TRBJ2-1,-,TRBD2,TRBV4-1,CASAPSGGDNEQFF,TGCGCCAGCGCCCCTAGCGGGGGGGACAATGAGCAGTTCTTC
TRBJ1-1,-,-,TRBV7-2,CASSYHRAAEAFF,TGTGCCAGCAGCTATCACAGGGCGGCTGAAGCTTTCTTT
TRBJ2-2,-,TRBD1,TRBV4-3,CASSRGTGETGELFF,TGCGCCAGCAGCCGTGGGACAGGGGAAACCGGGGAGCTGTTTTTT
TRBJ2-1,-,TRBD2,TRBV30,CAWSVRGGLSYNEQFF,TGTGCCTGGAGTGTACGGGGGGGCTTATCCTACAATGAGCAGTTCTTC
TRBJ2-5,-,TRBD2,TRBV11-2,CASSPPGGQETQYF,TGTGCCAGCAGCCCGCCGGGGGGGCAAGAGACCCAGTACTTC
TRBJ2-7,-,-,TRBV2,CASREPPPRGGAEQYF,TGTGCCAGCAGAGAACCACCCCCGCGCGGAGGGGCGGAGCAGTACTTC
TRBJ2-1,-,-,TRBV2,CASLFRSSYNEQFF,TGTGCCAGCCTATTTCGAAGCTCCTACAATGAGCAGTTCTTC
TRBJ1-1,-,-,TRBV6-2/TRBV6-3,CASSPDKNTEAFF,TGTGCCAGCAGTCCCGACAAGAACACTGAAGCTTTCTTT
TRBJ1-1,-,-,TRBV23-1,CASSQSKGRGTEAFF,TGCGCCAGCAGTCAATCGAAGGGGCGCGGCACTGAAGCTTTCTTT
TRBJ1-1,-,TRBD1,TRBV18,CASSRTGTVDTEAFF,TGTGCCAGCTCACGCACCGGGACAGTGGACACTGAAGCTTTCTTT
TRBJ2-7,-,TRBD2,TRBV7-8,CASSLLAGARNEQYF,TGTGCCAGCAGCTTATTAGCGGGGGCAAGGAACGAGCAGTACTTC
TRBJ1-1,-,TRBD1,TRBV27,CASSAYRGGYTEAFF,TGTGCCAGCAGTGCCTACAGGGGCGGGTACACTGAAGCTTTCTTT
TRBJ1-3,few,TRBD1,TRBV20-1,CSANDRAGGNTIYF,TGCAGTGCTAATGACAGGGCGGGAGGAAACACCATATATTTT
TRBJ2-7,-,TRBD1,TRBV30,CAWTGQLAYEQYF,TGTGCCTGGACGGGACAGTTGGCCTACGAGCAGTACTTC
TRBJ1-2,-,-,TRBV18,CASSPDQYGYTF,TGTGCCAGCTCCCCCGATCAGTATGGCTACACCTTC
TRBJ1-2,-,-,TRBV12-3/TRBV12-4,CASSPVGWYGYTF,TGTGCCAGCAGCCCCGTTGGCTGGTATGGCTACACCTTC
TRBJ2-3,-,TRBD1,TRBV11-2,CASSPGQGNGDTQYF,TGTGCCAGCAGCCCCGGACAGGGAAATGGAGATACGCAGTATTTT
TRBJ1-6,-,TRBD1,TRBV5-1,CASSSGQGLRSPLHF,TGCGCCAGCAGCTCCGGACAGGGTCTAAGGTCACCCCTCCACTTT
TRBJ2-2,-,-,TRBV19,CASSIGYLGELFF,TGTGCCAGTAGTATCGGTTACCTCGGGGAGCTGTTTTTT
TRBJ1-1,-,-,TRBV6-2/TRBV6-3,CASSYGGVGDSEAFF,TGTGCCAGCAGTTACGGGGGTGTGGGGGACTCTGAAGCTTTCTTT
TRBJ1-2,-,-,TRBV19,CASSLIDSLNYGYTF,TGTGCCAGTAGTCTAATCGACAGCCTAAACTATGGCTACACCTTC
TRBJ1-2,once,-,TRBV5-1,CASSSGQKPNYGYTF,TGCGCCAGCAGTAGTGGACAGAAACCAAACTATGGCTACACCTTC
TRBJ2-7,once,-,TRBV4-1,CASSQESRGTYEQYF,TGCGCCAGCAGCCAAGAGTCTCGGGGGACCTACGAGCAGTACTTC
TRBJ1-2,once,-,TRBV6-5,CASSYSGGRGNGYTF,TGTGCCAGCAGTTACTCCGGGGGGCGAGGTAATGGCTACACCTTC
TRBJ2-3,-,TRBD2,TRBV6-6,CASSYSGGAVDTQYF,TGTGCCAGCAGTTATAGCGGGGGGGCCGTAGATACGCAGTATTTT
TRBJ1-1,-,-,TRBV6-5,CASSYLTDTEAFF,TGTGCCAGCAGTTATTTGACAGACACTGAAGCTTTCTTT
TRBJ1-1,-,TRBD1,TRBV25-1,CASSEYARGDTEAFF,TGTGCCAGCAGTGAATATGCCAGGGGGGACACTGAAGCTTTCTTT
TRBJ1-1,-,-,TRBV19,CASGVKLAEAFF,TGTGCCTCGGGGGTGAAACTGGCTGAAGCTTTCTTT
TRBJ1-1,-,-,TRBV7-2,CASSSQGFGAFF,TGTGCCAGCAGCTCCCAGGGGTTTGGAGCTTTCTTT
TRBJ1-2,-,TRBD1,TRBV6-2/TRBV6-3,CASSYSLTGNYGYTF,TGTGCCAGCAGTTACTCTCTGACAGGGAACTATGGCTACACCTTC
TRBJ2-1,-,TRBD2,TRBV11-1,CASSSSGGHNEQFF,TGTGCCAGCAGCTCTAGCGGGGGGCATAATGAGCAGTTCTTC
TRBJ1-5,-,-,TRBV30,CAWSVSSGKQPQHF,TGTGCCTGGAGTGTCAGTTCAGGGAAGCAGCCCCAGCATTTT
TRBJ2-5,-,TRBD1,TRBV2,CASSDRRTGAGATQYF,TGTGCCAGCAGTGATAGGAGGACAGGGGCCGGGGCGACCCAGTACTTC